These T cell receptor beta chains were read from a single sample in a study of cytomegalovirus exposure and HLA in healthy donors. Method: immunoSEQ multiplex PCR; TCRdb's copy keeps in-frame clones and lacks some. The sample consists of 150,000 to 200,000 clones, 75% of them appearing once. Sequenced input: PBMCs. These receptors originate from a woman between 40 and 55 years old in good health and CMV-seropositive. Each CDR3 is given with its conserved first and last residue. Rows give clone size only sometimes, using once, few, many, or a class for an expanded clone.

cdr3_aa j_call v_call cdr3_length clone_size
CAISETTGVTEAFF TRBJ1-1 TRBV10-3 14 few
CSTKPTGDTQYF TRBJ2-3 TRBV7-9 12 -
CASRPYGTDSYEQYF TRBJ2-7 TRBV19 15 -
CASSEGGDTQYF TRBJ2-3 TRBV19 12 -
CASSFGRTRPTQQYF TRBJ2-7 TRBV11-2 15 -
CASSFLGGEVNTEAFF TRBJ1-1 TRBV28 16 -
CASSSTGVSYEQYF TRBJ2-7 TRBV5-1 14 -
CASSVPLAWGYTF TRBJ1-2 TRBV6-1 13 -
CASSLTSGTGNNEQFF TRBJ2-1 TRBV11-2 16 -
CASSPLDTTEAFF TRBJ1-1 TRBV18 13 few
CASSGRLTDTQYF TRBJ2-3 TRBV11-3 13 -
CASSLFTTSGNKSGKYF TRBJ2-7 TRBV28 17 once
CASSPGTAYTDTQYF TRBJ2-3 TRBV7-7 15 -
CASSSGQGHEQYF TRBJ2-7 TRBV27 13 -